The 24 T cell receptor beta chains below come from one sample, sequenced in a study of blood T cell repertoires in COVID-19. Data came from immunoSEQ multiplex PCR; TCRdb stores just in-frame clones and leaves some out. Of fewer than 200,000 clones in the sample, about 91% were seen once. The sample was peripheral blood. The receptors derive from a woman aged 45-60 years with acute or convalescent COVID-19.

Details on this clone: Other DNA sequences in the same sample also yield this CDR3. Written as DNA, the CDR3 is TGTGCCAGCTCACCAACAGGGAGGAACACTGAAGCTTTCTTT. Translated: CASSPTGRNTEAFF. The chain is built from TRBV18 and TRBJ1-1, with D tentatively TRBD1 (6 bases). With 2 bases removed from V and 1 base from J, the gap between germline ends came to 8 bases. Germline V gives CDR1 KGHSH, CDR2 LQKENI. This CDR3 spans 14 amino acids. Drawing the rest from reference TRBV18 and TRBJ1-1, the complete variable domain is NAGVMQNPRHLVRRRGQEARLRCSPMKGHSHVYWYRQLPEEGLKFMVYLQKENIIDESGMPKERFSAEFPKEGPSILRIQQVVRGDSAAYFCASSPTGRNTEAFFGQGTRLTVV.

The chain couples TRBV30 to TRBJ1-1; 9 nucleotides align to TRBD1. V lost 4 bases to trimming and J lost 5 bases; unmatched junction nucleotides: 8. Per germline, CDR1 GTSNPN and CDR2 SVGIG (reference sequence). CDR3 length: 14 amino acids. CDR3 coding DNA: TGTGCCTGGACCAAGGGACAGGGAGGAACTGAAGCTTTCTTT. Its protein is CAWTKGQGGTEAFF. Combining the CDR3 with reference TRBV30 and TRBJ1-1 gives the whole variable domain SQTIHQWPATLVQPVGSPLSLECTVEGTSNPNLYWYRQAAGRGLQLLFYSVGIGQISSEVPQNLSASRPQDRQFILSSKKLLLSDSGFYLCAWTKGQGGTEAFFGQGTRLTVV.

With regard to this clone: The same CDR3 arises from other DNA sequences in this sample as well. The rearrangement links TRBV29-1 to TRBJ2-7, with 7 bases identical to TRBD1. Germline values: CDR1 SQVTM, CDR2 ANQGSEA. CDR3 length: 14 amino acids. V lost 4 bases, J lost 0 bases, and 6 bases stayed unmatched. Here the CDR3 DNA reads TGCAGCGTTGTGCCCGGGACAGCCTCCTACGAGCAGTACTTC. It yields the protein CSVVPGTASYEQYF.

V is TRBV19 and J is TRBJ1-2; no clear D. From germline, CDR1 is LNHDA and CDR2 SQIVND (reference sequence). The V and J ends lost 0 bases and 2 bases respectively, with 7 bases between them. This CDR3 region has 14 residues. The CDR3 region has the DNA TGTGCCAGTAGTATAGAGGAGAAAAACTATGGCTACACCTTC. It translates to CASSIEEKNYGYTF.

This clone is a singleton in its sample. This chain joins TRBV30 and TRBJ2-3; 8 bases fit TRBD2. Per the germline V gene, CDR1 is GTSNPN and CDR2 is SVGIG (reference sequence). With V trimmed by 4 bases and J by 3 bases, 15 bases remained unmatched. This CDR3 spans 17 amino acids. DNA for the CDR3: TGTGCCTGGAACGAGGGGTTTACTAGCGGATGGACAGATACGCAGTATTTT. This translates into CAWNEGFTSGWTDTQYF. The whole variable domain, filled in from reference TRBV30 and TRBJ2-3, reads SQTIHQWPATLVQPVGSPLSLECTVEGTSNPNLYWYRQAAGRGLQLLFYSVGIGQISSEVPQNLSASRPQDRQFILSSKKLLLSDSGFYLCAWNEGFTSGWTDTQYFGPGTRLTVL.

The chain uses TRBV20-1 and TRBJ1-2; D not certain. Germline CDR1 is DFQATT and CDR2 is SNEGSKA (reference sequence). Trimming took 3 bases from V and 5 from J, leaving 7 bases between them. This CDR3 comprises 11 residues. The chain's CDR3 is CSARRPYGYTF. DNA of the CDR3: TGCAGTGCTAGGCGGCCTTATGGCTACACCTTC.

The chain carries TRBV9 and TRBJ1-2; tentatively, D is TRBD1 (5 bases). This CDR3 spans 14 amino acids. The V end lost 6 bases, the J end lost 0 bases, and 12 bases lay between the germline ends. The germline gives CDR1 SGDLS, CDR2 YYNGEE. CDR3 sequence: CASTGGFSNYGYTF. In DNA, the CDR3 is TGTGCCAGCACGGGGGGGTTCTCTAACTATGGCTACACCTTC.

The genes are TRBV5-4 and TRBJ1-2; D might be TRBD1 (6 bases). The CDR3 length is 16 residues. The V end was cut by 4 bases, the J end by 0 bases, with 16 bases between. Germline V gene lookup returns CDR1 SGHNT and CDR2 YYREEE (reference sequence). CDR3 residues: CASSPDLDRANYGYTF. CDR3 nucleotides: TGTGCCAGCAGCCCCGACCTGGACAGAGCTAACTATGGCTACACCTTC.

The sample holds a few counts of this clone. The chain carries TRBV4-3 and TRBJ1-5, with 10 bases identical to TRBD1. Germline V gene data show CDR1 as LGHNA and CDR2 as YSLEER. The CDR3 sequence is 15 residues long. Trimming cost V 1 base and J 5 bases; bases outside gene matches: 2. As DNA, the CDR3 is TGCGCCAGCAGCCAAGGGACAGGGGGACATCAGCCCCAGCATTTT. This encodes CASSQGTGGHQPQHF.

The V gene is TRBV19, the J gene TRBJ2-1; 7 bases are shared with TRBD2. Germline V gene sequence: CDR1 LNHDA, CDR2 SQIVND (reference sequence). Trimming at V came to 3 bases and at J to 9 bases, leaving 11 bases not matched to a gene. The CDR3 sequence is 15 residues long. In DNA, the CDR3 is TGTGCCAGTAGTATTTGGGGGAGGGCCTCCCGTGAGCAGTTCTTC. Its translation: CASSIWGRASREQFF.

The chain recombines TRBV11-1 with TRBJ2-2; 9 bases are a match to TRBD1. The CDR3 runs 16 residues. From germline, CDR1 is SGHAT and CDR2 FQDESV (reference sequence). After removal of 5 bases from V and 4 bases from J, the junction contained 8 bases not matched to a gene. In nucleotides, the CDR3 is TGTGCCAGCAGCCCAGGGACAGGGAAGACCACCGGGGAGCTGTTTTTT. Its protein is CASSPGTGKTTGELFF.

The genes are TRBV19 and TRBJ1-1; D is uncertain. The germline V gene encodes CDR1 LNHDA and CDR2 SQIVND (reference sequence). There are 12 residues in the CDR3. CDR3 sequence reads: CAVSRANTEAFF. Here the CDR3 DNA reads TGTGCGGTGAGTCGAGCGAACACTGAAGCTTTCTTT.

The rearrangement joins TRBV9 to TRBJ2-7; 8 bases match TRBD2. Germline CDR1 and CDR2: SGDLS and YYNGEE. Losses at the gene ends were 4 bases for V and 5 bases for J; bases not matched to a gene: 8. This CDR3 comprises 14 residues. The CDR3 DNA reads TGTGCCAGCAGCCCTCGGACTAGCATCCACGAGCAGTACTTC. Its protein is CASSPRTSIHEQYF.

Many counts were recorded for this clone. V gene TRBV7-2 combines with J gene TRBJ2-7; D ambiguous. Trimming stripped 0 bases from V and 1 base from J, with 7 bases between. CDR3 length: 14 amino acids. Germline-derived CDR1 and CDR2 are SGHTA and FQGNSA. Written as DNA, the CDR3 is TGTGCCAGCAGCTTAGCGGCAGGATCCTACGAGCAGTACTTC. It is translated as CASSLAAGSYEQYF.

The J gene is TRBJ1-2, the V gene TRBV19; D call uncertain. Trimming left V 7 bases short and J 4 bases short, with 10 bases between. CDR3 length equals 12 residues. The germline V gene has CDR1 LNHDA and CDR2 SQIVND (reference sequence). The CDR3 here is CASTGRVYGYTF. CDR3 nucleotides: TGTGCCAGTACCGGGAGGGTCTATGGCTACACCTTC.

The chain joins TRBV5-4 to TRBJ2-7; D not resolved. The CDR3 consists of 14 residues. Germline CDR1 SGHNT, CDR2 YYREEE (reference sequence). With 0 bases removed from V and 1 base from J, the gap between germline ends came to 8 bases. DNA of the CDR3: TGTGCCAGCAGCTTGGAAGCAGGATCCTACGAGCAGTACTTC. The encoded protein is CASSLEAGSYEQYF. The variable domain in full, completed from reference TRBV5-4 and TRBJ2-7, reads ETGVTQSPTHLIKTRGQQVTLRCSSQSGHNTVSWYQQALGQGPQFIFQYYREEENGRGNFPPRFSGLQFPNYSSELNVNALELDDSALYLCASSLEAGSYEQYFGPGTRLTVT.

The rearrangement uses TRBV10-3 and TRBJ2-2, with 9 bases aligning to TRBD1. Germline CDR1 and CDR2: ENHRY and SYGVKD. The CDR3 spans 14 residues. Trimming at V came to 10 bases and at J to 3 bases, leaving 6 bases not matched to a gene. The CDR3 DNA follows: TGTGCCACAGGACAGGGGCGAGACACCGGGGAGCTGTTTTTT. This codes for CATGQGRDTGELFF.

The V and J genes are TRBV18 and TRBJ1-1; D gene ambiguous. V was shortened by 3 bases and J by 8 bases, with 10 bases between the two germline ends. This CDR3 spans 12 amino acids. Germline values: CDR1 KGHSH, CDR2 LQKENI. As DNA, the CDR3 is TGTGCCAGCTCACCCACCCGAGGGGAAGCTTTCTTT. This codes for CASSPTRGEAFF.

This chain links TRBV10-3 with TRBJ1-5; D is perhaps TRBD1 (6 bases). This CDR3 spans 15 amino acids. Between the trimmed V and J ends, which lost 3 bases and 5 bases, there was a span of 14 bases. Looked up from germline, CDR1 is ENHRY and CDR2 is SYGVKD. The CDR3 DNA follows: TGTGCCATCAGTGATATGGGGGCCGGAGATCAGCCCCAGCATTTT. It is translated as CAISDMGAGDQPQHF.

This clone was counted once. The chain recombines TRBV5-6 with TRBJ1-2, with 11 bases that match TRBD1. This CDR3 comprises 16 residues. Germline loops: CDR1 SGHDT, CDR2 YYEEEE. The trim removed 4 bases at V and 8 bases at J, leaving 13 bases unmatched. This chain's CDR3 is CASSPAMGQGGRGYTF. The CDR3 DNA reads as TGTGCCAGCAGCCCGGCCATGGGACAGGGGGGTAGGGGCTACACCTTC.

J is TRBJ2-7 and V is TRBV7-2, with TRBD2 matching over 9 bases. Per the germline V gene, CDR1 is SGHTA and CDR2 is FQGNSA. The CDR3 contains 15 residues. The V gene end was trimmed by 3 bases and the J gene end by 5 bases; junction bases not matched to a gene: 8. CDR3 bases: TGTGCCAGCAGCTTTTCAGCGGGAGGTAAAAACGAGCAGTACTTC. Amino acids: CASSFSAGGKNEQYF.

This chain connects TRBV5-4 to TRBJ1-5; 7 nucleotides agree with TRBD1. This CDR3 comprises 15 residues. The germline V gene encodes CDR1 SGHNT and CDR2 YYREEE (reference sequence). Trimming cost V 0 bases and J 3 bases; bases outside gene matches: 3. The DNA for the CDR3 is TGTGCCAGCAGCTTGGGGGGACAGAACAATCAGCCCCAGCATTTT. The encoded protein is CASSLGGQNNQPQHF. The entire variable domain, with the rest obtained from reference TRBV5-4 and TRBJ1-5, is as follows: ETGVTQSPTHLIKTRGQQVTLRCSSQSGHNTVSWYQQALGQGPQFIFQYYREEENGRGNFPPRFSGLQFPNYSSELNVNALELDDSALYLCASSLGGQNNQPQHFGDGTRLSIL.

The V and J genes are TRBV6-6 and TRBJ2-2; 9 bases match TRBD1. From germline, CDR1 is MNHNY and CDR2 SVGAGI (reference sequence). CDR3 length: 16 residues. The J segment lost 6 bases and the V segment lost 6 bases, leaving 11 bases of the junction unmatched. The CDR3: CASSRLGTGPSGELFF. CDR3 nucleotides: TGTGCCAGCAGCCGCCTTGGGACAGGGCCCTCCGGGGAGCTGTTTTTT.

J is TRBJ1-2 and V is TRBV18; no definite D call. V was shortened by 8 bases and J by 2 bases, with 12 bases between the two germline ends. Germline CDR1 KGHSH, CDR2 LQKENI. This CDR3 has 13 amino acids. CDR3 sequence reads: CASASYQNYGYTF. CDR3 nucleotide sequence: TGTGCCAGCGCGTCCTATCAAAACTATGGCTACACCTTC.